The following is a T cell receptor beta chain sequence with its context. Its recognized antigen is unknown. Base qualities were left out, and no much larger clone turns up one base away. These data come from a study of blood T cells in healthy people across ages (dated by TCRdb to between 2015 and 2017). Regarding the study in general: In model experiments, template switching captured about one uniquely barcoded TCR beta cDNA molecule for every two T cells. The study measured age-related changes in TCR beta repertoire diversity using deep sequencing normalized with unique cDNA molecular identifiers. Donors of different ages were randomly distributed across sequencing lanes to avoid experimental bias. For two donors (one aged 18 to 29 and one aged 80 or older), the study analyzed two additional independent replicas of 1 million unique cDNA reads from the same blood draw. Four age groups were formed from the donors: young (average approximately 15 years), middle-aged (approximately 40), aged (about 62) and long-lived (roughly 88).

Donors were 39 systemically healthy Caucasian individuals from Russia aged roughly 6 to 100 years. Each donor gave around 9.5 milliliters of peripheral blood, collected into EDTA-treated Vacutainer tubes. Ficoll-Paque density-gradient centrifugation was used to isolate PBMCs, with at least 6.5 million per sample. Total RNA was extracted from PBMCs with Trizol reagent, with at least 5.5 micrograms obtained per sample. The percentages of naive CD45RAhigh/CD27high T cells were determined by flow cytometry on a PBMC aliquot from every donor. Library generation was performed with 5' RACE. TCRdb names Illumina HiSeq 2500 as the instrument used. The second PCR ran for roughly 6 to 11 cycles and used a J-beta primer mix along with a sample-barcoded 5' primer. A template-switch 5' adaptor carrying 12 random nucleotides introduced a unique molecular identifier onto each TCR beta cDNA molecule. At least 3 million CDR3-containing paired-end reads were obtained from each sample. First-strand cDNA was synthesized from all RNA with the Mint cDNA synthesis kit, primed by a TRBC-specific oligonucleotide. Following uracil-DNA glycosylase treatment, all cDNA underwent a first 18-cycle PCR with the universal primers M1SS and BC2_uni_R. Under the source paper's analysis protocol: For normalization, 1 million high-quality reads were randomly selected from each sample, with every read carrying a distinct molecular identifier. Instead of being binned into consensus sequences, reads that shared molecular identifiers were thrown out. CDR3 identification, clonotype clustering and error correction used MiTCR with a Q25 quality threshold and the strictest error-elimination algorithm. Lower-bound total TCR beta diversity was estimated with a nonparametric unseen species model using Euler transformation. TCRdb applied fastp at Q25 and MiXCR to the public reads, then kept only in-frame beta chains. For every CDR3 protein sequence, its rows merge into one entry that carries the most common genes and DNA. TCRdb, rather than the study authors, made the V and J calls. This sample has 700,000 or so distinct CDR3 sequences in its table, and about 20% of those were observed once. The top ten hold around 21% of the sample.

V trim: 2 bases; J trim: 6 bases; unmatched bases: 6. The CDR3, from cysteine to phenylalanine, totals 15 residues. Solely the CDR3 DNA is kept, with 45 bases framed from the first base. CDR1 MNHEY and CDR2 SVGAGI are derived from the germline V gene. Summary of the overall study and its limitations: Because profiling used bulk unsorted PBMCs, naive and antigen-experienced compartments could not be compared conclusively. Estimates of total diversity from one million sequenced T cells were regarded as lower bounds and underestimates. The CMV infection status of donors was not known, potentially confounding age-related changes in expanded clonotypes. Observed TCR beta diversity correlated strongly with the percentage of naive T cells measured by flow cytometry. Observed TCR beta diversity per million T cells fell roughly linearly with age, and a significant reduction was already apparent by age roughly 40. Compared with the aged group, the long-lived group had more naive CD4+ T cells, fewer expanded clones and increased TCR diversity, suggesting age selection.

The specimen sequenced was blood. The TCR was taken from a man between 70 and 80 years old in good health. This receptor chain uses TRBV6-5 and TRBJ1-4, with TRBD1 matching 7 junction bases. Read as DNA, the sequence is TGTGCCAGCAGTTACGCGACAGGGCGGCATGAAAAACTGTTTTTT. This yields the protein CASSYATGRHEKLFF.